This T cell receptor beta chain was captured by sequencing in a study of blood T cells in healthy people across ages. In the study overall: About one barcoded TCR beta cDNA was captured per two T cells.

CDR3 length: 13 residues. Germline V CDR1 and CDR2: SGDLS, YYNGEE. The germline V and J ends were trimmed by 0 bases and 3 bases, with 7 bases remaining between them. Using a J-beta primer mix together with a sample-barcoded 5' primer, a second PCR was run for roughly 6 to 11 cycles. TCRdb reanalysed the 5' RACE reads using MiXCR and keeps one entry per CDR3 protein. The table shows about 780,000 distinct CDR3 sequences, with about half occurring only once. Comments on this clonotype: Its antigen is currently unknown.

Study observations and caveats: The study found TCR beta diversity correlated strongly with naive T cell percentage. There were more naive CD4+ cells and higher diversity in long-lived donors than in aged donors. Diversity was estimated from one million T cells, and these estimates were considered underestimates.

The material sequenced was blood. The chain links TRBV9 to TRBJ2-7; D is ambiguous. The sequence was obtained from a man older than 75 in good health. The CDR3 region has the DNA TGTGCCAGCAGCGTAGGAATAGACTACGAGCAGTACTTC. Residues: CASSVGIDYEQYF.